These 30 T cell receptor beta chains share one sample of origin, sequenced in a study of shared clonotypes between healthy human individuals. TCRdb's copy holds only in-frame clones and misses some; the assay was immunoSEQ multiplex PCR. The profile shows around 980,000 clones, approximately 80% of them singletons. The sample taken for sequencing was memory CD4+ T cells from PBMCs. As for subset: CD45RA-negative fraction. Source of these receptors: a man aged 18-30 years in good health. Some clones in this sample may be carry-over from other donors' samples.

This clone appeared a few times. Distinct nucleotide sequences in the sample also encode this CDR3. This chain links TRBV15 with TRBJ1-1; the D is unclear. With 0 bases removed from V and 2 bases from J, the gap between germline ends came to 4 bases. The CDR3 runs to 13 residues. Germline loops: CDR1 LNHNV, CDR2 YYDKDF (reference sequence). CDR3 nucleotide sequence: TGTGCCACCAGCAGAGACCCCAACACTGAAGCTTTCTTT. Protein sequence: CATSRDPNTEAFF.

DNA of the CDR3: TGTGCCAGCAGCTTAGCGGAGGGGGCGAGAAGAGACACCTTC. It translates to CASSLAEGARRDTF. The J gene is TRBJ1-2, the V gene TRBV7-9, with TRBD1 matching over 7 bases. CDR3 length equals 14 residues. V was pared by 0 bases and J by 12 bases, with 10 bases of the junction left unmatched. CDR1 is SEHNR and CDR2 is FQNEAQ in the germline V gene (reference sequence).

Only a few counts were recorded for this clone. V and J are TRBV18 and TRBJ1-5; D is unclear. V was cut by 0 bases and J by 9 bases, with 12 bases left in between. The CDR3 extends over 14 amino acids. Germline V gives CDR1 KGHSH, CDR2 LQKENI. The CDR3 DNA sequence: TGTGCCAGCTCACCACCGGCCACTCCTGGGCCCCAGCATTTT. It translates to CASSPPATPGPQHF.

There are a few counts of this clone. CDR3 bases: TGTGCCAGCAGCCAGGCCGGGGCAGCCAACATTCAGTACTTC. This sequence encodes CASSQAGAANIQYF. V is TRBV14 and J is TRBJ2-4, with D perhaps matching TRBD1 or TRBD2 (5 bases each). Germline V lookup: CDR1 SGHDN, CDR2 FVKESK. Trimming removed 3 bases at V and 7 bases at J, with 13 bases between. CDR3 length equals 14 residues.

The rearrangement links TRBV7-3 to TRBJ1-1; no reliable D call. Between the trimmed V and J ends, which lost 3 bases and 5 bases, there was a span of 19 bases. CDR3 length: 16 residues. Germline V gives CDR1 SGHTA, CDR2 FQGTGA. CDR3 DNA sequence: TGTGCCAGCAGCTTGTCCGCGGTTCAAGGTGCGACTGAAGCTTTCTTT. The encoded protein is CASSLSAVQGATEAFF.

This sequence joins TRBV19 and TRBJ1-5, with D perhaps TRBD1 (5 bases). Germline V CDR1 and CDR2: LNHDA, SQIVND (reference sequence). The CDR3 spans 14 residues. Trimming pared 7 bases from V and 5 bases from J, leaving 15 bases between. The CDR3 DNA reads as TGTGCCAGTAACACGCCCCCCAGGGATCAGCCCCAGCATTTT. Its translation: CASNTPPRDQPQHF.

The chain links TRBV7-2 to TRBJ2-6; D could derive from TRBD1 or TRBD2 (5 bases each). In germline, CDR1 is SGHTA, CDR2 FQGNSA. The CDR3 consists of 16 residues. Between the trimmed V and J ends, which lost 7 bases and 0 bases, there was a span of 13 bases. For the CDR3, the DNA is TGTGCCAGCACCCGGGGCTCTTACTCTGGGGCCAACGTCCTGACTTTC. Translation: CASTRGSYSGANVLTF. The complete variable domain, with remaining parts taken from reference TRBV7-2 and TRBJ2-6, reads GAGVSQSPSNKVTEKGKDVELRCDPISGHTALYWYRQSLGQGLEFLIYFQGNSAPDKSGLPSDRFSAERTGGSVSTLTIQRTQQEDSAVYLCASTRGSYSGANVLTFGAGSRLTVL.

This rearrangement joins TRBV5-4 to TRBJ1-2; TRBD1 agrees at 8 bases. CDR1 is SGHNT and CDR2 is YYREEE in the germline V gene (reference sequence). Losses at the gene ends were 1 base for V and 8 bases for J; bases not matched to a gene: 10. The CDR3 extends over 15 amino acids. The CDR3 coding sequence is TGTGCCAGCAGCTTGCGGCAGGGGGCGGCGAAAGGCTACACCTTC. It translates to CASSLRQGAAKGYTF.

The CDR3 sequence: CASRGTSGRYEQYF. The CDR3 DNA sequence: TGTGCCAGCAGAGGGACTAGCGGGAGATACGAGCAGTACTTC. This chain connects TRBV6-5 to TRBJ2-7; 14 nucleotides line up with TRBD2. CDR1 is MNHEY, CDR2 SVGAGI, per germline. The CDR3 is made up of 14 amino acids. V was clipped by 6 bases and J by 4 bases; unmatched bases: 2.

V is TRBV4-1 and J is TRBJ2-4; D possibly corresponds to TRBD2 (6 bases). Trimming took off 1 base at V and 2 bases at J, with 18 bases between the two ends. Germline assignment: CDR1 MGHRA and CDR2 YSYEKL. CDR3 length: 18 amino acids. CDR3 nucleotides: TGCGCCAGCAGCCAAGGAAAGTTTCTGGGAGGCCCCAAAAACATTCAGTACTTC. This sequence encodes CASSQGKFLGGPKNIQYF.

The V gene is TRBV27, the J gene TRBJ1-1, with no clear D. Trimming took off 4 bases at V and 3 bases at J, with 12 bases between the two ends. Looked up from germline, CDR1 is MNHEY and CDR2 is SMNVEV (reference sequence). CDR3 length: 14 amino acids. CDR3 region: CASSSLEVDTEAFF. In nucleotides, the CDR3 is TGTGCCAGCAGTTCCCTTGAGGTAGACACTGAAGCTTTCTTT.

This clone occurred once. V and J are TRBV18 and TRBJ2-6; D tentatively fits TRBD1 or TRBD2 (5 bases each). The CDR3 runs 17 residues. Germline values: CDR1 KGHSH, CDR2 LQKENI. With 3 bases removed from V and 0 bases from J, the gap between germline ends came to 12 bases. DNA of the CDR3: TGTGCCAGCTCACCCTTCGCTGGGGGCTCTGGGGCCAACGTCCTGACTTTC. It codes for CASSPFAGGSGANVLTF.

This rearrangement joins TRBV18 to TRBJ2-3, with D perhaps TRBD2 (6 bases). The germline V gene has CDR1 KGHSH and CDR2 LQKENI. The V end lost 0 bases, the J end lost 4 bases, and 8 bases lay between the germline ends. This CDR3 contains 14 residues. The CDR3 spells CASSPPGSPDTQYF. CDR3 nucleotide sequence: TGTGCCAGCTCACCACCCGGGAGTCCAGATACGCAGTATTTT.

The chain combines TRBV18 with TRBJ2-5, with 8 bases that match TRBD1. Per germline, CDR1 KGHSH and CDR2 LQKENI. The CDR3 totals 17 residues. V trimming: 0 bases; J trimming: 4 bases; junction bases outside the gene matches: 10. The CDR3 sequence: CASSPPTSGGAGETQYF. DNA of the CDR3: TGTGCCAGCTCACCACCTACGTCAGGGGGCGCGGGAGAGACCCAGTACTTC.

A remark on this clone: This sample also contains other DNA sequences that code for the same CDR3. The rearrangement joins TRBV18 to TRBJ2-5, with 7 nucleotides matching TRBD1. The junction had 3 bases not matched to a gene; V was cut back by 6 bases and J by 2 bases. Germline V gene sequence: CDR1 KGHSH, CDR2 LQKENI. The CDR3 is made up of 13 amino acids. The CDR3 sequence: CASSRGQQETQYF. The CDR3 DNA reads as TGTGCCAGCTCCCGGGGACAGCAAGAGACCCAGTACTTC.

The chain has TRBV7-2 and TRBJ2-5; perhaps TRBD2 as D (6 bases). The CDR3 totals 16 residues. CDR1 is SGHTA and CDR2 is FQGNSA in the germline V gene. V lost 1 base and J 2 bases, leaving 14 bases between the germline ends. This CDR3 is CASSLGSGEGQETQYF. CDR3 coding DNA: TGTGCCAGCAGCTTAGGTTCGGGAGAGGGGCAAGAGACCCAGTACTTC.

The sample holds a few counts of this clone. The rearrangement uses TRBV12-5 and TRBJ1-2; the D gene is possibly TRBD1 (5 bases). V dropped 5 bases and J dropped 5 bases, with 12 bases sitting between them. The CDR3 consists of 13 residues. The germline CDR1 and CDR2 sequences are LGHNT and FRNRAP. The DNA for the CDR3 is TGTGCTAGTGGTACGGACACGCGATATGGCTACACCTTC. This sequence encodes CASGTDTRYGYTF.

The rearrangement links TRBV19 to TRBJ1-2; 11 nucleotides agree with TRBD1. The length of the CDR3 is 16 residues. With 8 bases clipped from V and 4 bases from J, the junction kept 12 bases outside the gene matches. The germline V gene encodes CDR1 LNHDA and CDR2 SQIVND (reference sequence). Written as DNA, the CDR3 is TGTGCCAGTGGGAAGGACAGGGGGCCTTTCTCCTATGGCTACACCTTC. Protein: CASGKDRGPFSYGYTF.

The J gene is TRBJ2-1, the V gene TRBV2; no clear D gene. The CDR3 spans 11 residues. Trimming took 1 base from V and 7 from J, leaving 2 bases between them. Germline CDR1 reads SNHLY; CDR2 reads FYNNEI. This CDR3 is CASSEVNEQFF. The CDR3 nucleotides read TGTGCCAGCAGTGAAGTAAATGAGCAGTTCTTC.

DNA of the CDR3: TGTGCCAGCAAGGAGGGGTCAGAGAGTGAAAAACTGTTTTTT. Amino acids: CASKEGSESEKLFF. The chain has TRBV2 and TRBJ1-4; the D gene is possibly TRBD1 (5 bases). CDR3 length: 14 residues. Trimming took off 7 bases at V and 7 bases at J, with 16 bases between the two ends. CDR1 SNHLY and CDR2 FYNNEI come from the germline V gene.

CDR3 loop: CASSRTGGGETQYF. The CDR3 DNA reads as TGTGCCAGCAGCCGAACAGGGGGGGGCGAGACCCAGTACTTC. This chain joins TRBV11-3 and TRBJ2-5; perhaps TRBD1 as D (8 bases). V shed 5 bases and J shed 5 bases, with 15 bases lying between them. The CDR3 contains 14 residues. Germline V gene lookup returns CDR1 SGHNT and CDR2 YENEEA.

This chain connects TRBV7-2 to TRBJ1-1; weak D call: TRBD1 (6 bases). The CDR3 is made up of 16 amino acids. Germline V gives CDR1 SGHTA, CDR2 FQGNSA. V was pared by 3 bases and J by 1 base, with 15 bases between. As DNA, the CDR3 is TGTGCCAGCAGCTTTAGCCCAGGGGCGAGGAACACTGAAGCTTTCTTT. As protein: CASSFSPGARNTEAFF.

This rearrangement joins TRBV6-6 to TRBJ2-4; D might be TRBD2 (6 bases). The germline V and J ends were trimmed by 0 bases and 13 bases, with 10 bases remaining between them. Germline CDR1 and CDR2: MNHNY and SVGAGI (reference sequence). The CDR3 sequence is 12 residues long. The DNA of the CDR3 is TGTGCCAGCAGTTACTCTGGAGGGAGCCAGTACTTC. Translation: CASSYSGGSQYF.

This clone was seen repeatedly, ten times or more. At the DNA level, this CDR3 is encoded by other sequences in the same sample as well. Here the CDR3 reads CASSVGLAGVWEQYF. The CDR3 bases are TGTGCCAGCAGCGTAGGACTAGCGGGAGTTTGGGAGCAGTACTTC. This chain joins TRBV9 and TRBJ2-7; TRBD2 aligns across 12 bases. Germline V lookup: CDR1 SGDLS, CDR2 YYNGEE. This CDR3 region has 15 residues. With 0 bases clipped from V and 7 bases from J, the junction kept 5 bases outside the gene matches.

This clone showed up just once. The chain links TRBV7-9 to TRBJ2-1; TRBD2 matches 16 bases. Trimming cost V 3 bases and J 1 base; bases outside gene matches: 0. The CDR3 runs 17 residues. Germline CDR1 SEHNR, CDR2 FQNEAQ (reference sequence). The CDR3 loop is CASSLGLAGGSYNEQFF. Written as DNA, the CDR3 is TGTGCCAGCAGCTTGGGACTAGCGGGAGGGTCCTACAATGAGCAGTTCTTC.

The V gene is TRBV7-2, the J gene TRBJ2-7; 8 positions match TRBD2. The CDR3 runs to 15 residues. CDR1 and CDR2 (germline): SGHTA, FQGNSA. Unmatched junction bases numbered 9, after V lost 5 bases and J lost 3 bases. The CDR3 reads CASSPSLAGRYEQYF. CDR3 DNA sequence: TGTGCCAGCAGCCCCAGTTTAGCGGGGCGCTACGAGCAGTACTTC.

The chain uses TRBV4-1 and TRBJ2-3, with 8 bases lining up with TRBD2. There are 15 residues in the CDR3. V lost 6 bases to trimming and J lost 6 bases; unmatched junction nucleotides: 11. Germline CDR1 MGHRA, CDR2 YSYEKL. The CDR3 spells CASSKAGAGRDTQYF. CDR3 nucleotides: TGCGCCAGCAGTAAAGCGGGGGCGGGAAGGGATACGCAGTATTTT.

The chain combines TRBV25-1 with TRBJ2-6; no clear D. CDR3 length equals 12 residues. V lost 10 bases to trimming and J lost 13 bases, with 17 bases between them. Germline V CDR1 and CDR2: MGHDK, SYGVNS. CDR3 amino acids: CATLGTSWVLTF. In DNA, the CDR3 is TGTGCCACCTTGGGCACAAGTTGGGTCCTGACTTTC.

This clone has more than one count but fewer than ten. This chain connects TRBV29-1 to TRBJ1-1; 9 bases align to TRBD1. The CDR3 is made up of 13 amino acids. Germline loops: CDR1 SQVTM, CDR2 ANQGSEA. V dropped 7 bases and J dropped 5; count of bases not matched to a gene: 8. CDR3 bases: TGCAGCGCCGGACAGGGGTTGATTACTGAAGCTTTCTTT. Its protein product is CSAGQGLITEAFF.

This clone appeared a few times. This chain connects TRBV30 to TRBJ2-2; D gene ambiguous. CDR1 is GTSNPN, CDR2 SVGIG, per germline (reference sequence). Trimming left V 2 bases short and J 3 bases short, with 13 bases between. This CDR3 is 15 amino acids long. This CDR3 is CAWSLGRVDTGELFF. CDR3 sequence (DNA): TGTGCCTGGAGTCTAGGTCGAGTTGACACCGGGGAGCTGTTTTTT.